This TCR beta chain was obtained from a study of graft-versus-host responses after intestinal transplantation. Study information: After anti-thymocyte globulin induction, recipients took tacrolimus and steroids for 2 to 3 years. General study points: Early post-transplant HvG declines tracked with peak circulating GvH clone levels.

A few counts support this clone. The antigen is undetermined. The germline gives CDR1 MNHEY, CDR2 SVGAGI. Trimming removed 2 bases at V and 4 bases at J, with 1 base between. The length of the CDR3 is 11 residues. Data came from immunoSEQ multiplex PCR; TCRdb stores just in-frame clones and leaves some out. The sample yields almost 40,000 clones, about 95% seen once. The chain links TRBV6-5 to TRBJ2-3; D remains unclear. The material sequenced was unstimulated CD8+ T cells sorted from spleen or lymph node cells, taken before transplant. This TCR came from a human donor who was the organ donor for an intestinal transplant. CDR3 loop: CASSYADTQYF. The CDR3 DNA sequence: TGTGCCAGCAGTTACGCAGATACGCAGTATTTT.